The 12 T cell receptor beta chains presented below share a single source sample, sequenced in a study of cytomegalovirus exposure and HLA in healthy donors listed by TCRdb under 2017. The library was produced with the immunoSEQ multiplex PCR assay. TCRdb holds this immuneACCESS table with in-frame rearrangements only. Some clones are missing; in checked studies, unresolved V genes explain under half, and the rest has no known cause. The sample table lists 140,000 to 150,000 clones, about 94% of them with a count of one. The ten biggest clones cover less than 2% of the sample. Sample: PBMCs. These receptors came from a man aged 18 to 30 in good health and CMV-seropositive.

The rearrangement joins TRBV19 to TRBJ1-2; maybe TRBD1 (5 bases). Germline V gives CDR1 LNHDA, CDR2 SQIVND (reference sequence). The V gene lost 6 bases and the J gene lost 6 bases, with 20 bases spanning the gap. The CDR3 sequence is 15 residues long. The CDR3, as DNA: TGTGCCAGTAGCCCCCCCGGGGCGGGGGTCAATGGCTACACCTTC. Protein product: CASSPPGAGVNGYTF. Based on the CDR3 plus reference TRBV19 and TRBJ1-2, the full variable domain is DGGITQSPKYLFRKEGQNVTLSCEQNLNHDAMYWYRQDPGQGLRLIYYSQIVNDFQKGDIAEGYSVSREKKESFPLTVTSAQKNPTAFYLCASSPPGAGVNGYTFGSGTRLTVV.

The chain uses TRBV19 and TRBJ2-2; 8 nucleotides line up with TRBD1. The V gene's germline CDR1 is LNHDA and CDR2 SQIVND (reference sequence). V was pared by 7 bases and J by 5 bases, with 9 bases of the junction left unmatched. CDR3 size: 15 residues. DNA for the CDR3: TGTGCCAGTACCACGGACAGGGTCGTGACCGGGGAGCTGTTTTTT. It is translated as CASTTDRVVTGELFF.

V gene TRBV25-1 combines with J gene TRBJ2-1, with unresolved D. Trimming took off 7 bases at V and 9 bases at J, with 13 bases between the two ends. The germline CDR1 and CDR2 sequences are MGHDK and SYGVNS. The length of the CDR3 is 12 residues. The CDR3 coding sequence is TGTGCCAGCATCGGGTCCTCGGGTGAGCAGTTCTTC. This translates into CASIGSSGEQFF.

V gene TRBV19 combines with J gene TRBJ2-2; 9 positions match TRBD1. The V gene end was trimmed by 4 bases and the J gene end by 4 bases; junction bases not matched to a gene: 10. Germline V gene lookup returns CDR1 LNHDA and CDR2 SQIVND (reference sequence). The CDR3 consists of 17 residues. The CDR3 DNA reads TGTGCCAGTAGTAATCCGGATGGGACAGGGAGCACCGGGGAGCTGTTTTTT. It codes for CASSNPDGTGSTGELFF.

The J gene is TRBJ2-3, the V gene TRBV6-1, with D perhaps TRBD1 (5 bases). Germline V gives CDR1 MNHNS, CDR2 SASEGT. The CDR3 length is 15 residues. Trimming removed 0 bases from V and 0 bases from J, with 7 bases in between. The CDR3 bases are TGTGCCAGCAGTGAAGCCGACAGAAGCACAGATACGCAGTATTTT. Its protein is CASSEADRSTDTQYF.

The chain has TRBV7-8 and TRBJ1-1, with TRBD1 identical over 8 bases. J lost 3 bases, V lost 4 bases, and 10 bases had no gene match. The CDR3 sequence is 16 residues long. In germline, CDR1 is SGHVS, CDR2 FQNEAQ. CDR3 in amino acids: CASSSRQGREDTEAFF. The CDR3 DNA follows: TGTGCCAGCAGCTCGAGACAGGGGAGGGAGGACACTGAAGCTTTCTTT. Full variable domain (outside the CDR3, taken from reference TRBV7-8 and TRBJ1-1): GAGVSQSPRYKVAKRGQDVALRCDPISGHVSLFWYQQALGQGPEFLTYFQNEAQLDKSGLPSDRFFAERPEGSVSTLKIQRTQQEDSAVYLCASSSRQGREDTEAFFGQGTRLTVV.

V and J are TRBV7-7 and TRBJ2-2; 9 bases fit TRBD1. The germline V gene encodes CDR1 SSHAT and CDR2 FNYEAQ (reference sequence). The trim removed 5 bases at V and 0 bases at J, leaving 4 bases unmatched. This CDR3 spans 16 amino acids. The chain's CDR3 is CASSPDRGSNTGELFF. The CDR3 DNA reads TGTGCCAGCAGCCCCGACAGGGGGTCGAACACCGGGGAGCTGTTTTTT.

This clone has just one count. This sequence joins TRBV29-1 and TRBJ2-5; 8 nucleotides align to TRBD1. The CDR3 contains 16 residues. CDR1 SQVTM and CDR2 ANQGSEA come from the germline V gene. V was pared by 3 bases and J by 7 bases, with 16 bases of the junction left unmatched. The CDR3 coding sequence is TGCAGCGTTGAGGGAGGAAGGCAGGGGGCCTTAGGGACCCAGTACTTC. This sequence encodes CSVEGGRQGALGTQYF.

V and J are TRBV30 and TRBJ1-1; 8 positions match TRBD1. Germline CDR1 reads GTSNPN; CDR2 reads SVGIG (reference sequence). J gave up 3 bases and V 2 bases, and 11 bases lay outside the gene matches. The CDR3 contains 16 residues. CDR3 loop: CAWSNLDRGQDTEAFF. The CDR3, as DNA: TGTGCCTGGAGTAATCTCGACAGGGGACAGGACACTGAAGCTTTCTTT.

This rearrangement joins TRBV5-4 to TRBJ2-7, with 12 bases identical to TRBD2. The germline gives CDR1 SGHNT, CDR2 YYREEE (reference sequence). The ends lost 4 bases at V and 5 bases at J; junction bases unmatched: 7. This CDR3 has 15 residues. Written as DNA, the CDR3 is TGTGCCAGCAGCCTAAATGGACTAGCGGGAAACGAGCAGTACTTC. This codes for CASSLNGLAGNEQYF.

This clone showed up just once. The chain recombines TRBV2 with TRBJ2-7; TRBD2 matches at 12 bases. CDR3 size: 16 residues. Trimming cost V 1 base and J 5 bases; bases outside gene matches: 6. The germline CDR1 and CDR2 sequences are SNHLY and FYNNEI. CDR3: CASSEGLAGGDHEQYF. CDR3 sequence (DNA): TGTGCCAGCAGTGAAGGGCTAGCGGGAGGGGACCACGAGCAGTACTTC.

The chain couples TRBV5-1 to TRBJ2-3, with 8 bases matching TRBD2. Per germline, CDR1 SGHRS and CDR2 YFSETQ. V lost 1 base and J lost 1; bases outside the gene matches: 2. This CDR3 has 15 residues. This CDR3 reads CASSLRREGTDTQYF. Here the CDR3 DNA reads TGCGCCAGCAGCTTGAGGCGGGAGGGCACAGATACGCAGTATTTT.